This T cell receptor (beta chain) was captured in a study of shared clonotypes between healthy human individuals. In the naive CD8 group, cells lacked CD45RO and were positively selected for CCR7, so terminally differentiated effector memory CD45RA+ cells were left out. Original analysis: Filtering was not the same, since immunoSEQ gave junction-only sequences without quality scores. TCRdb keeps only in-frame clones here, not all; method: immunoSEQ multiplex PCR. Clonal size and the V and J genes are those of that table, whereas D and trimming came from the DNA. The sample shows more than 500,000 clones, 85% to 95% of them seen only once. Trimming removed 1 base at V and 3 bases at J, with 7 bases between. Germline loops: CDR1 SGHAT, CDR2 FQNNGV. The length of the CDR3 is 13 residues. General study findings and limits: Generation of non-shared clonotypes was less probable than generation of clonotypes shared by all four donors.

As to this clone: No antigen is known for it.

What was sequenced was naive CD8+ T cells sorted from blood. The V call is TRBV11-2, the J call TRBJ2-7, with D unresolved. The TCR was taken from a woman in her twenties or thirties in good health. CDR3: CASSLGTFYEQYF. In DNA form, the CDR3 reads TGTGCCAGCAGCTTAGGCACCTTCTACGAGCAGTACTTC.